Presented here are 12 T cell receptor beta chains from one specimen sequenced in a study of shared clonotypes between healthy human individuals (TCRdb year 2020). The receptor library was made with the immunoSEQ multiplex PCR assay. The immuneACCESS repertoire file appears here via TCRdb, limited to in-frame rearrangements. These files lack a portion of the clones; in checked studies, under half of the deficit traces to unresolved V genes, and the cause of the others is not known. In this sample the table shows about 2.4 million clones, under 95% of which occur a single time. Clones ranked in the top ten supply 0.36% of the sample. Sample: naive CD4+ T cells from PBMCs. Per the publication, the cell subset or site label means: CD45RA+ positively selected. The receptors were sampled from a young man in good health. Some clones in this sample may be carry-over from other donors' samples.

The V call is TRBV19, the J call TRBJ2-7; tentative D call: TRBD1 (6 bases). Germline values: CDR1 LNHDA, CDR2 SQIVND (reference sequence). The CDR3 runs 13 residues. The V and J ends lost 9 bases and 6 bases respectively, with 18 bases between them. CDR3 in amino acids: CASTVGGNSEQYF. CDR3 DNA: TGTGCCAGCACAGTAGGGGGAAATAGCGAGCAGTACTTC.

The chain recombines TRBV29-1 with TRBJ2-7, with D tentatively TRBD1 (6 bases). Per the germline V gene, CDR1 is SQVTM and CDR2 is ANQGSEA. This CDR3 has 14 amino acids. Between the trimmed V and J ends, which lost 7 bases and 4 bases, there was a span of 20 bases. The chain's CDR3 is CSALTTGLSYEQYF. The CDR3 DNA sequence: TGCAGCGCTTTGACGACAGGTCTTTCATACGAGCAGTACTTC.

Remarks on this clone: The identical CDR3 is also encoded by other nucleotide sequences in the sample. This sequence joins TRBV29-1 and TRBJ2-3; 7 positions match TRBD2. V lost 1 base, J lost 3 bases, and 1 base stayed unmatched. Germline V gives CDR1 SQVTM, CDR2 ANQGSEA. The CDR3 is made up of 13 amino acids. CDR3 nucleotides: TGCAGCGTTGAAGCGGGAGGAACAGATACGCAGTATTTT. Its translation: CSVEAGGTDTQYF.

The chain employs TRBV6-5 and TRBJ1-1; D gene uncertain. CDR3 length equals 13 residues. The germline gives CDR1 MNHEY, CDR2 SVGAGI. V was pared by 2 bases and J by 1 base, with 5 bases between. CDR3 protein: CASSYPENTEAFF. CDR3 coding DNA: TGTGCCAGCAGTTACCCAGAGAACACTGAAGCTTTCTTT.

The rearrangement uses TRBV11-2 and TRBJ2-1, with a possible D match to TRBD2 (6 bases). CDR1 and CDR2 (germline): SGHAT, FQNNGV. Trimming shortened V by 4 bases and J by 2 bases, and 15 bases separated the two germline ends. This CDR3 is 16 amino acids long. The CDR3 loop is CASSWDGTFAYNEQFF. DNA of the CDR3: TGTGCCAGCAGCTGGGACGGGACTTTCGCCTACAATGAGCAGTTCTTC.

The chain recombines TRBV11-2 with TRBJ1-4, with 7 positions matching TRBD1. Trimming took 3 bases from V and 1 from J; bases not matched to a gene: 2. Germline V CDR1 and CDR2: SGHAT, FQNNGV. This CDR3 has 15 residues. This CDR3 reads CASSFNRGTNEKLFF. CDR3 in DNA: TGTGCCAGCAGCTTTAACAGGGGAACTAATGAAAAACTGTTTTTT.

The CDR3 bases are TGTGCCAGCAGATCGAGGCGGGAGATTTGGTACACAGATACGCAGTATTTT. Protein: CASRSRREIWYTDTQYF. This chain uses TRBV21-1 with TRBJ2-3; the table assigns TRBD2, which was not confirmed against the DNA. TRBV21-1 is flagged as a pseudogene. The CDR3 length is 17 residues.

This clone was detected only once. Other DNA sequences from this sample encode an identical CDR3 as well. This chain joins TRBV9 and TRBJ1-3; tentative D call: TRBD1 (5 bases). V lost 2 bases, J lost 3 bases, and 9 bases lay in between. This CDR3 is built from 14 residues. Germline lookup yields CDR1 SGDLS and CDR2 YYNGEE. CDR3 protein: CASSVGTVGNTIYF. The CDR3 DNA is TGTGCCAGCAGCGTTGGGACGGTTGGAAACACCATATATTTT. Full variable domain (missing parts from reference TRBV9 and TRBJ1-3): DSGVTQTPKHLITATGQRVTLRCSPRSGDLSVYWYQQSLDQGLQFLIQYYNGEERAKGNILERFSAQQFPDLHSELNLSSLELGDSALYFCASSVGTVGNTIYFGEGSWLTVV.

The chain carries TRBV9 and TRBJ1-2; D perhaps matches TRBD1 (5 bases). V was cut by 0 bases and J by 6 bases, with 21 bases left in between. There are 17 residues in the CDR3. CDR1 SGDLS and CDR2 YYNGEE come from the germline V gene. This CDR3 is CASSVDPSGGLGDGYTF. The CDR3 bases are TGTGCCAGCAGCGTAGACCCCAGTGGGGGTCTAGGGGATGGCTACACCTTC.

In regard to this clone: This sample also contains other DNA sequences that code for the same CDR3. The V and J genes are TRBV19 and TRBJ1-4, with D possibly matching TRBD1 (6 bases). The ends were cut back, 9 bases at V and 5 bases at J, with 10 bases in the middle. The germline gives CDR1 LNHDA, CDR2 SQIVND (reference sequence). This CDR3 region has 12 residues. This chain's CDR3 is CASRRGNEKLFF. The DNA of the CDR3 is TGTGCCAGCAGAAGGGGGAATGAAAAACTGTTTTTT. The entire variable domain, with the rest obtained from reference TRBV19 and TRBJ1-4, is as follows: DGGITQSPKYLFRKEGQNVTLSCEQNLNHDAMYWYRQDPGQGLRLIYYSQIVNDFQKGDIAEGYSVSREKKESFPLTVTSAQKNPTAFYLCASRRGNEKLFFGSGTQLSVL.

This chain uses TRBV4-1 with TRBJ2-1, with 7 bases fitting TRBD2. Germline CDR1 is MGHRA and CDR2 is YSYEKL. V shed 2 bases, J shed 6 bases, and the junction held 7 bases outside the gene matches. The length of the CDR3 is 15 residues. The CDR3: CASSQMAGARNEQFF. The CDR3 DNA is TGCGCCAGCAGCCAAATGGCGGGAGCCCGCAATGAGCAGTTCTTC.

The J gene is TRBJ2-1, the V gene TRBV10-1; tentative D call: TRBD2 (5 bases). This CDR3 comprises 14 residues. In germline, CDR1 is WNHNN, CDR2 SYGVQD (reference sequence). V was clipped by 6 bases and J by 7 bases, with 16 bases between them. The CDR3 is CASSPSRDWNEQFF. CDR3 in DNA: TGCGCCAGCAGCCCCAGCCGGGATTGGAATGAGCAGTTCTTC.